This entry lists 18 T cell receptor beta chains sequenced from one sample in a study of blood T cell repertoires in COVID-19. Libraries were prepared by immunoSEQ multiplex PCR; TCRdb keeps only in-frame clonotypes and omits some of them. The sample yields 55,000 to 80,000 clones, approximately 82% seen once. The sample consisted of peripheral blood. The receptors were sampled from a man between 50 and 59 years old with active COVID-19.

The rearrangement links TRBV19 to TRBJ2-2, with D possibly being TRBD2 (6 bases). V lost 8 bases to trimming and J lost 8 bases, with 15 bases between them. Germline CDR1 LNHDA, CDR2 SQIVND (reference sequence). This CDR3 has 13 amino acids. CDR3 nucleotides: TGTGCCAGTTCCCCAACCCGGGGGGGGGAGCTGTTTTTT. It translates to CASSPTRGGELFF.

This chain links TRBV9 with TRBJ2-3; 7 bases are shared with TRBD2. V lost 4 bases and J lost 8; bases outside the gene matches: 4. The CDR3 runs to 12 residues. Per the germline V gene, CDR1 is SGDLS and CDR2 is YYNGEE. CDR3 in amino acids: CASSPGGGTQYF. The CDR3 nucleotides read TGTGCCAGCAGCCCTGGGGGGGGTACGCAGTATTTT.

The chain links TRBV4-3 to TRBJ2-1; perhaps TRBD2 as D (6 bases). The CDR3 is made up of 14 amino acids. Germline-derived CDR1 and CDR2 are LGHNA and YSLEER. V was trimmed by 7 bases and J by 1 base, leaving 11 bases between them. In DNA, the CDR3 is TGCGCCAGCATCTCCCGGGGGTCCTACAATGAGCAGTTCTTC. Its translation: CASISRGSYNEQFF.

This chain connects TRBV3-1 (or the pseudogene TRBV3-2) to TRBJ1-1, with 8 bases aligning to TRBD1. CDR3 length: 14 residues. In germline, CDR1 is LGHDT, CDR2 YNNKEL (reference sequence). V was pared by 4 bases and J by 4 bases, with 5 bases of the junction left unmatched. CDR3 loop: CASSPQGQGTEAFF. The CDR3 DNA is TGTGCCAGCAGCCCCCAAGGACAGGGCACTGAAGCTTTCTTT.

The V and J genes are TRBV3-1 (or the pseudogene TRBV3-2) and TRBJ1-6; D gene ambiguous. Germline loops: CDR1 LGHDT, CDR2 YNNKEL (reference sequence). The V end was cut by 4 bases, the J end by 10 bases, with 20 bases between. The CDR3 contains 16 residues. The CDR3 DNA is TGTGCCAGCAGCCTATCCAGTGGAGGGTTATTCTCACCCCTCCACTTT. Translation: CASSLSSGGLFSPLHF.

This CDR3 reads CASPPHEGHYGYTF. The CDR3 bases are TGTGCCAGTCCGCCCCACGAGGGCCACTATGGCTACACCTTC. The chain carries TRBV19 and TRBJ1-2; no definite D call. This CDR3 contains 14 residues. Germline CDR1 is LNHDA and CDR2 is SQIVND (reference sequence). V was pared by 8 bases and J by 3 bases, with 16 bases between.

This clone was seen only a few times. This chain uses TRBV7-3 with TRBJ2-2; D remains unclear. This CDR3 is 14 amino acids long. CDR1 and CDR2 (germline): SGHTA, FQGTGA. V was trimmed by 0 bases and J by 0 bases, leaving 2 bases between them. Here the CDR3 DNA reads TGTGCCAGCAGCTTAACTACGAACACCGGGGAGCTGTTTTTT. It codes for CASSLTTNTGELFF.

This clone was observed a handful of times. The chain employs TRBV19 and TRBJ2-7, with 7 bases matching TRBD1. CDR1 LNHDA and CDR2 SQIVND come from the germline V gene (reference sequence). V was pared by 3 bases and J by 3 bases, with 8 bases of the junction left unmatched. The CDR3 consists of 15 residues. This CDR3 is CASSINRGAGYEQYF. Written as DNA, the CDR3 is TGTGCCAGTAGTATCAACAGGGGCGCTGGCTACGAGCAGTACTTC.

This clone has a single count. This chain uses TRBV27 with TRBJ2-1; 9 bases fit TRBD1. The CDR3 runs 17 residues. Germline values: CDR1 MNHEY, CDR2 SMNVEV (reference sequence). V lost 5 bases, J lost 4 bases, and 12 bases stayed unmatched. CDR3 coding DNA: TGTGCCAGCAGTGTACGGGACAGGGCTAACCCATACAATGAGCAGTTCTTC. Translated, it gives CASSVRDRANPYNEQFF.

This clone was picked up a small number of times. The V gene is TRBV5-1, the J gene TRBJ1-5; TRBD1 agrees at 7 bases. Germline CDR1 is SGHRS and CDR2 is YFSETQ. Trimming removed 4 bases from V and 2 bases from J; junction bases left unmatched: 3. The CDR3 has 14 amino acids. Here the CDR3 DNA reads TGCGCCAGCAGCCCAGACAGGGGCAATCAGCCCCAGCATTTT. This encodes CASSPDRGNQPQHF.

The rearrangement uses TRBV9 and TRBJ2-5; 9 bases are shared with TRBD2. Per germline, CDR1 SGDLS and CDR2 YYNGEE. The CDR3 has 15 amino acids. Unmatched junction bases numbered 10, after V lost 4 bases and J lost 6 bases. CDR3 in DNA: TGTGCCAGCAGCTTCAGGACTAGCGATGGGCAGACCCAGTACTTC. Its translation is CASSFRTSDGQTQYF. The whole variable domain, filled in from reference TRBV9 and TRBJ2-5, reads DSGVTQTPKHLITATGQRVTLRCSPRSGDLSVYWYQQSLDQGLQFLIQYYNGEERAKGNILERFSAQQFPDLHSELNLSSLELGDSALYFCASSFRTSDGQTQYFGPGTRLLVL.

The sample holds one count of this clone. The chain has TRBV5-1 and TRBJ2-5; 15 bases map to TRBD2. Germline CDR1 reads SGHRS; CDR2 reads YFSETQ. This CDR3 has 17 amino acids. J gave up 2 bases and V 3 bases, and 5 bases lay outside the gene matches. CDR3 sequence: CASSSGGLAGGQETQYF. CDR3 sequence (DNA): TGCGCCAGCAGCTCCGGGGGACTAGCGGGGGGTCAAGAGACCCAGTACTTC. The variable domain in full, completed from reference TRBV5-1 and TRBJ2-5, reads KAGVTQTPRYLIKTRGQQVTLSCSPISGHRSVSWYQQTPGQGLQFLFEYFSETQRNKGNFPGRFSGRQFSNSRSEMNVSTLELGDSALYLCASSSGGLAGGQETQYFGPGTRLLVL.

CDR3 bases: TGTGCCAGCTCACCGAGTAGAAATACGCAGTATTTT. This gives the protein CASSPSRNTQYF. The V gene is TRBV18, the J gene TRBJ2-3; D ambiguous. This CDR3 comprises 12 residues. The germline CDR1 and CDR2 sequences are KGHSH and LQKENI. The V end lost 3 bases, the J end lost 7 bases, and 8 bases lay between the germline ends. Variable domain in full (rest from reference TRBV18 and TRBJ2-3): NAGVMQNPRHLVRRRGQEARLRCSPMKGHSHVYWYRQLPEEGLKFMVYLQKENIIDESGMPKERFSAEFPKEGPSILRIQQVVRGDSAAYFCASSPSRNTQYFGPGTRLTVL.

The chain combines TRBV9 with TRBJ2-3; 7 bases are a match to TRBD1. Germline V gene sequence: CDR1 SGDLS, CDR2 YYNGEE. V shed 3 bases and J 10 bases; nucleotides not matched to a gene: 8. This CDR3 region has 13 residues. CDR3 region: CASSAPQQGPQYF. The DNA of the CDR3 is TGTGCCAGCAGCGCCCCACAACAGGGGCCGCAGTATTTT.

The rearrangement links TRBV6-5 to TRBJ2-7; possible D gene TRBD2, 5 bases. Trimming shortened V by 2 bases and J by 4 bases, and 12 bases separated the two germline ends. The CDR3 is 14 residues long. Germline loops: CDR1 MNHEY, CDR2 SVGAGI. CDR3 nucleotide sequence: TGTGCCAGCAGTTACACGGGAATAAATTACGAGCAGTACTTC. Amino acids: CASSYTGINYEQYF.

This chain joins TRBV27 and TRBJ1-4; 7 nucleotides align to TRBD1. V dropped 7 bases and J dropped 3; count of bases not matched to a gene: 8. The CDR3 contains 15 residues. Germline CDR1 and CDR2: MNHEY and SMNVEV (reference sequence). DNA of the CDR3: TGTGCCAGCACTCTCCCACAGGGGTCTAATGAAAAACTGTTTTTT. This gives the protein CASTLPQGSNEKLFF. Complete variable domain (other parts from reference TRBV27 and TRBJ1-4): EAQVTQNPRYLITVTGKKLTVTCSQNMNHEYMSWYRQDPGLGLRQIYYSMNVEVTDKGDVPEGYKVSRKEKRNFPLILESPSPNQTSLYFCASTLPQGSNEKLFFGSGTQLSVL.

In this sample, this clone turned up a few times. The chain recombines TRBV19 with TRBJ2-7; weak D call: TRBD1 (6 bases). CDR3 length equals 13 residues. With 3 bases removed from V and 5 bases from J, the gap between germline ends came to 11 bases. From germline, CDR1 is LNHDA and CDR2 SQIVND (reference sequence). CDR3 residues: CASSIDRQDEQYF. The DNA for the CDR3 is TGTGCCAGTAGTATTGATAGACAGGACGAGCAGTACTTC.

The chain links TRBV6-2 or TRBV6-3 to TRBJ2-1, with a tentative D call TRBD2 (6 bases). V dropped 0 bases and J dropped 7 bases, with 19 bases sitting between them. In germline, CDR1 is MNHEY, CDR2 SVGEGT. The CDR3 runs 17 residues. The CDR3 DNA is TGTGCCAGCAGTTACTCAGTTACGGGACTCCTAGTTAATGAGCAGTTCTTC. This encodes CASSYSVTGLLVNEQFF.